What follows are 22 T cell receptor beta chains derived from one specimen sequenced in a study of vaccination and CD4 T cells after COVID-19. Their recognized antigens are unknown. The Oncomine TCR Beta short-read assay was applied to DNA of cultured CD4+ T cells. MiXCR, run by TCRdb on the PCR reads, gives a single entry per CDR3 protein. This table has around 11,000 distinct CDR3 sequences, roughly two fifths appearing once. As to treatment: approximately nine-day PBMC culture with coronavirus spike peptide pools or control peptides (ViraFEST assay). The sample consisted of CD4+ T cells from blood, cultured in vitro, taken after SARS-CoV-2 vaccination. The receptors were sampled from a human donor who had recovered from COVID-19.

The rearrangement joins TRBV7-9 to TRBJ1-2; 8 bases fit TRBD1. The germline CDR1 and CDR2 sequences are SEHNR and FQNEAQ (reference sequence). The CDR3 extends over 16 amino acids. V shed 4 bases and J 5 bases; nucleotides not matched to a gene: 12. The CDR3 sequence: CASSSPTGQGRYGYTF. CDR3 DNA sequence: TGTGCCAGCAGCTCCCCTACCGGACAGGGCAGATATGGCTACACCTTC.

This clonotype was detected a few times. The chain uses TRBV20-1 and TRBJ1-2, with TRBD1 matching 7 bases. From germline, CDR1 is DFQATT and CDR2 SNEGSKA (reference sequence). After removal of 3 bases from V and 4 bases from J, the junction contained 5 bases not matched to a gene. The length of the CDR3 is 13 residues. CDR3 coding DNA: TGCAGTGCTAGGCCCACAGGGGCCTATGGCTACACCTTC. Protein product: CSARPTGAYGYTF.

This chain links TRBV7-8 with TRBJ1-2; weak D call: TRBD1 (5 bases). From germline, CDR1 is SGHVS and CDR2 FQNEAQ. V was trimmed by 4 bases and J by 2 bases, leaving 8 bases between them. The CDR3 totals 13 residues. CDR3 nucleotides: TGTGCCAGCAGCTCAGGGAGGAACTATGGCTACACCTTC. It yields the protein CASSSGRNYGYTF.

The V call is TRBV6-1, the J call TRBJ2-5; D not resolved. Looked up from germline, CDR1 is MNHNS and CDR2 is SASEGT. V was cut by 6 bases and J by 9 bases, with 14 bases left in between. The CDR3 has 12 residues. The chain's CDR3 is CASRRPNWAQYF. The CDR3 bases are TGTGCCAGCAGACGACCGAATTGGGCCCAGTACTTC.

J is TRBJ2-7 and V is TRBV11-1, with 7 bases identical to TRBD1. Germline V lookup: CDR1 SGHAT, CDR2 FQDESV (reference sequence). The CDR3 consists of 12 residues. Unmatched junction bases numbered 3, after V lost 3 bases and J lost 7 bases. Here the CDR3 DNA reads TGTGCCAGCAGCTTGACAGGGCGGGAGCAGTACTTC. Its translation: CASSLTGREQYF.

This clonotype was detected only a few times. The rearrangement links TRBV7-2 to TRBJ2-5, with 8 bases aligning to TRBD1. V lost 1 base and J lost 1; bases outside the gene matches: 2. Germline V gene sequence: CDR1 SGHTA, CDR2 FQGNSA. The CDR3 is made up of 15 amino acids. The CDR3 bases are TGTGCCAGCAGCTTAGGACAGGGGCCCCAAGAGACCCAGTACTTC. The encoded protein is CASSLGQGPQETQYF.

The chain employs TRBV20-1 and TRBJ2-2, with D maybe TRBD2 (6 bases). V was clipped by 5 bases and J by 6 bases, with 22 bases between them. Per germline, CDR1 DFQATT and CDR2 SNEGSKA (reference sequence). There are 16 residues in the CDR3. In nucleotides, the CDR3 is TGCAGTGCTCGCCGGGGCCTAGCGAGAGCTGCCGGGGAGCTGTTTTTT. Residues: CSARRGLARAAGELFF.

The V and J genes are TRBV19 and TRBJ1-5; unclear D gene. The CDR3 runs 14 residues. V was pared by 3 bases and J by 4 bases, with 10 bases between. Germline V gene lookup returns CDR1 LNHDA and CDR2 SQIVND (reference sequence). CDR3 protein: CASSMGLRNQPQHF. The CDR3 bases are TGTGCCAGTAGTATGGGGTTACGAAATCAGCCCCAGCATTTT.

This clonotype was seen only a few times. The V call is TRBV7-9, the J call TRBJ1-2; weak D call: TRBD1 (6 bases). The CDR3 covers 13 residues. Per the germline V gene, CDR1 is SEHNR and CDR2 is FQNEAQ (reference sequence). The V and J ends lost 4 bases and 5 bases respectively, with 11 bases between them. This CDR3 is CASSSADRYGYTF. For the CDR3, the DNA is TGTGCCAGCAGCTCGGCCGACAGGTATGGCTACACCTTC.

The chain couples TRBV11-2 to TRBJ2-1; no clear D gene. CDR3 size: 14 residues. Germline assignment: CDR1 SGHAT and CDR2 FQNNGV. Trimming took 0 bases from V and 9 from J, leaving 12 bases between them. This chain's CDR3 is CASSLDPRKGEQFF. CDR3 nucleotides: TGTGCCAGCAGCTTAGACCCCCGCAAGGGTGAGCAGTTCTTC.

This chain links TRBV12-3 or TRBV12-4 with TRBJ1-2; D uncertain. CDR3 length: 13 amino acids. The V end lost 1 base, the J end lost 7 bases, and 10 bases lay between the germline ends. The CDR3 spells CASSLVQARGYTF. For the CDR3, the DNA is TGTGCCAGCAGTTTAGTCCAAGCCCGTGGCTACACCTTC.

Within the sample, this clonotype is large (0.1 to 1%). This sequence joins TRBV6-5 and TRBJ2-2; TRBD2 is a possible D gene (7 bases). CDR1 is MNHEY, CDR2 SVGAGI, per germline. CDR3 length: 14 amino acids. The ends were cut back, 2 bases at V and 5 bases at J, with 9 bases in the middle. The CDR3 is CASSYRGGTGELFF. The CDR3 DNA reads as TGTGCCAGCAGTTACAGGGGGGGGACCGGGGAGCTGTTTTTT.

The V call is TRBV21-1, the J call TRBJ1-1; the table's D gene call, TRBD1, was not cross checked with the DNA. TRBV21-1 is a known pseudogene. This CDR3 spans 15 amino acids. The CDR3 coding sequence is TGTGCCAGCAGCCGCCGGGACAGCTCGAACACTGAAGCTTTCTTT. Translating gives CASSRRDSSNTEAFF.

The CDR3 nucleotides are TGTGCCAGCAGTCCGACAGGGTATGAGCAGTTCTTC. Translation: CASSPTGYEQFF. V and J are TRBV6-1 and TRBJ2-1; 7 positions agree with TRBD1. The CDR3 runs 12 residues. After removal of 5 bases from V and 8 bases from J, the junction contained 3 bases not matched to a gene. In germline, CDR1 is MNHNS, CDR2 SASEGT.

The J gene is TRBJ2-7, the V gene TRBV11-1; D call uncertain. Between the trimmed V and J ends, which lost 4 bases and 3 bases, there was a span of 16 bases. The CDR3 length is 15 residues. The germline CDR1 and CDR2 sequences are SGHAT and FQDESV (reference sequence). The DNA of the CDR3 is TGTGCCAGCAGCTCACTACAAGTATTTGACTACGAGCAGTACTTC. It codes for CASSSLQVFDYEQYF.

This clonotype came up a few times. The V and J genes are TRBV29-1 and TRBJ2-1; 7 bases line up with TRBD1. This CDR3 is 15 amino acids long. J was trimmed by 0 bases and V by 7 bases; bases with no gene match: 9. Germline loops: CDR1 SQVTM, CDR2 ANQGSEA. In DNA, the CDR3 is TGCAGCGCCAATAGACAGGGAAGCTCCTACAATGAGCAGTTCTTC. It encodes CSANRQGSSYNEQFF.

By share, this clonotype ranks as medium-sized. V and J are TRBV20-1 and TRBJ1-5; D may be TRBD1 (6 bases). CDR3 size: 12 residues. V was shortened by 6 bases and J by 5 bases, with 11 bases between the two germline ends. Germline CDR1 is DFQATT and CDR2 is SNEGSKA (reference sequence). CDR3 loop: CSALDRDQPQHF. The CDR3 region has the DNA TGCAGTGCATTGGACAGAGATCAGCCCCAGCATTTT.

This clonotype has more than one count but fewer than ten. This chain uses TRBV11-3 with TRBJ2-1; D unclear. CDR1 and CDR2 (germline): SGHNT, YENEEA. The CDR3 contains 14 residues. The V and J ends lost 5 bases and 0 bases respectively, with 8 bases between them. CDR3 sequence: CASSHWGSYNEQFF. The CDR3 region has the DNA TGTGCCAGCAGCCACTGGGGCTCCTACAATGAGCAGTTCTTC.

Written as DNA, the CDR3 is TGTGCCAGCAGTTTAATAGGGAGGGAGACCCAGTACTTC. Amino acid sequence: CASSLIGRETQYF. The chain employs TRBV28 and TRBJ2-5; tentatively, D is TRBD2 (6 bases). V was shortened by 2 bases and J by 5 bases, with 9 bases between the two germline ends. The CDR3 contains 13 residues. CDR1 and CDR2 (germline): MDHEN, SYDVKM.

In this sample, this clonotype turned up a few times. The rearrangement uses TRBV20-1 and TRBJ1-1; possibly TRBD1 for D (6 bases). The germline V gene has CDR1 DFQATT and CDR2 SNEGSKA (reference sequence). The CDR3 is made up of 13 amino acids. Trimming pared 5 bases from V and 4 bases from J, leaving 14 bases between. The CDR3 DNA reads TGCAGTGCTTTGGGGACATTGGGCACTGAAGCTTTCTTT. Its protein product is CSALGTLGTEAFF.

This clonotype was counted between two and nine times. The chain carries TRBV28 and TRBJ1-6, with a weak D call TRBD1 (5 bases). Germline CDR1 reads MDHEN; CDR2 reads SYDVKM. The CDR3 covers 15 residues. V lost 7 bases and J 3 bases, leaving 13 bases between the germline ends. CDR3: CASTEDTSYNSPLHF. In nucleotides, the CDR3 is TGTGCCAGCACCGAGGACACCAGCTATAATTCACCCCTCCACTTT. Full variable domain (outside the CDR3, taken from reference TRBV28 and TRBJ1-6): DVKVTQSSRYLVKRTGEKVFLECVQDMDHENMFWYRQDPGLGLRLIYFSYDVKMKEKGDIPEGYSVSREKKERFSLILESASTNQTSMYLCASTEDTSYNSPLHFGNGTRLTVT.

The V call is TRBV20-1, the J call TRBJ2-2; a weak D match, TRBD2 (5 bases). V was clipped by 7 bases and J by 6 bases, with 9 bases between them. This CDR3 comprises 11 residues. The germline V gene encodes CDR1 DFQATT and CDR2 SNEGSKA (reference sequence). CDR3: CSVWESGELFF. The CDR3 DNA follows: TGCAGTGTATGGGAGTCCGGGGAGCTGTTTTTT.